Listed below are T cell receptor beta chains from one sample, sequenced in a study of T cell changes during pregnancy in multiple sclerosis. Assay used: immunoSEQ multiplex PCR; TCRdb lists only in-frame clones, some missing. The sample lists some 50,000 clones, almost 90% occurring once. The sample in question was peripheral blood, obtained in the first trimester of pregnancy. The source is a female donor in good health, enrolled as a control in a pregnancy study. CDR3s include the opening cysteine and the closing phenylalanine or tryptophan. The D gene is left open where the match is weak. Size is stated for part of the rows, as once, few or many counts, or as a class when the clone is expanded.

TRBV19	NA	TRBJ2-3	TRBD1	TGTGCCAGTAGTCAGGGGAGGGGACAGGGCGGGGATACGCAGTATTTT	CASSQGRGQGGDTQYF
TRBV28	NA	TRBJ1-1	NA	TGTGCCAGCAGTTTCGCAGGGGCGAACACTGAAGCTTTCTTT	CASSFAGANTEAFF
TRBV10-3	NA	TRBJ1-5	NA	TGTGCCATCAGTGAGTCCGGGGAGGGTCACAATCAGCCCCAGCATTTT	CAISESGEGHNQPQHF
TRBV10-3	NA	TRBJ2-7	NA	TGTGCCATCAGTGAGTCGTACAGGCCCTACGAGCAGTACTTC	CAISESYRPYEQYF
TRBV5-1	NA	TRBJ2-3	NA	TGCGCCAGCAGCCCCGACCGGGGCACAGATACGCAGTATTTT	CASSPDRGTDTQYF
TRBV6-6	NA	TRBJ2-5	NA	TGTGCCAGCAGCCCGCGGGGAGAGACCCAGTACTTC	CASSPRGETQYF
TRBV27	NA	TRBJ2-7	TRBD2	TGTGCCAGCAGGACTAGCGGGAGCGAGCAGTACTTC	CASRTSGSEQYF
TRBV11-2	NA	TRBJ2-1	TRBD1	TGTGCCAGCAGCTCAACAGGGGGGAAGGTTGTTGAGCAGTTCTTC	CASSSTGGKVVEQFF
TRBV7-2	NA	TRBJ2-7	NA	TGTGCCAGCAGCTTAGGCTACTACGAGCAGTACTTC	CASSLGYYEQYF
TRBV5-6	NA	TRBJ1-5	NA	TGTGCCAGCAGCTTGGGGGCCAATCAGCCCCAGCATTTT	CASSLGANQPQHF
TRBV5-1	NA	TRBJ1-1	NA	TGCGCCAGCAGCCCCTCCCTGGGCTCGAACACTGAAGCTTTCTTT	CASSPSLGSNTEAFF
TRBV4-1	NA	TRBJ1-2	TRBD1	TGCGCCAGCAGCCAAGATGGGACAGGGGGCGCCTATGGCTACACCTTC	CASSQDGTGGAYGYTF
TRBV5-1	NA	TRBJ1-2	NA	TGCGCCAGCAGCCGGTTGCCGGGAGATAACTATGGCTACACCTTC	CASSRLPGDNYGYTF
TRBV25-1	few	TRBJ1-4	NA	TGTGCCAGCAGGGGCTATGAAAAACTGTTTTTT	CASRGYEKLFF
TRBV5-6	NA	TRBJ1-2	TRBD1	TGTGCCAGCAGCTCCCCAGGGGGTTATAACTATGGCTACACCTTC	CASSSPGGYNYGYTF
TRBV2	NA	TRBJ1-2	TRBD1	TGTGCCAGCAGTGAGCAGGGGGCATCCTATGGCTACACCTTC	CASSEQGASYGYTF
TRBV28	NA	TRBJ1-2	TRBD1	TGTGCCAGCAGTTGGACAGGACCCTATGGCTACACCTTC	CASSWTGPYGYTF
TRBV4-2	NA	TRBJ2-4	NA	TGTGCCAGCAGCCCGACCAGGGACTTCAAAAACATTCAGTACTTC	CASSPTRDFKNIQYF
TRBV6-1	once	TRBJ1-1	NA	TGTGCCAGCAGCCGTAACACTGAAGCTTTCTTT	CASSRNTEAFF
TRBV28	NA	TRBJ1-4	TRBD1	TGTGCCAGCACCGACCTGGACAGGGTAATATCCAATGAAAAACTGTTTTTT	CASTDLDRVISNEKLFF
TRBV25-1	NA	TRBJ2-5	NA	TGTGCCAGCAGTGAACGAGGTCACCAAGAGACCCAGTACTTC	CASSERGHQETQYF
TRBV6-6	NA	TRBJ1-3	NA	TGTGCCAGCCGGAGCTCTGGAAACACCATATATTTT	CASRSSGNTIYF
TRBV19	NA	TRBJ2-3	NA	TGTGCCAGTAGTATAGATCTGGCGGAGACAGATACGCAGTATTTT	CASSIDLAETDTQYF
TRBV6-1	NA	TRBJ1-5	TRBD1	TGTGCCAGTCAAGGGACAGCCACTAATCAGCCCCAGCATTTT	CASQGTATNQPQHF
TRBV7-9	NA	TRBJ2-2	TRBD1	TGTGCCAGCAGCTCTACCGGGACAGGGGTTAACGGGGAGCTGTTTTTT	CASSSTGTGVNGELFF
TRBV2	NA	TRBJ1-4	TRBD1	TGTGCCAGCAGGGCGGACAGGGGTGCGAATGAAAAACTGTTTTTT	CASRADRGANEKLFF
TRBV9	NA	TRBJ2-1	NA	TGTGCCAGCAGTTATGAGCCTGATGCGAGTGAGCAGTTCTTC	CASSYEPDASEQFF
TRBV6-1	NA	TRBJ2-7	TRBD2	TGTGCCAGCAGTGAAGCGCCAGCGGGAGGTATCTACGAGCAGTACTTC	CASSEAPAGGIYEQYF
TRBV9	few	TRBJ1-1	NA	TGTGCCAGCAGCCCCTCCGCGGGAATCAACACTGAAGCTTTCTTT	CASSPSAGINTEAFF
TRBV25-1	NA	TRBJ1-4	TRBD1	TGTGCCACTGCGACAGGGGCGTTTGAAAAACTGTTTTTT	CATATGAFEKLFF
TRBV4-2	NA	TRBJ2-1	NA	TGTGCCAGCAGCCAAGGCGATCTTCAACTGAACTACAATGAGCAGTTCTTC	CASSQGDLQLNYNEQFF
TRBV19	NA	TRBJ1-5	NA	TGTGCCAGTAGCCTGATGGGAGCGGGCCTGCCATCGCCCCAGCATTTT	CASSLMGAGLPSPQHF
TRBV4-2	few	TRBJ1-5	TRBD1	TGTGCCAGCAGCCAACGGACAGGGGGGATTCAGCCCCAGCATTTT	CASSQRTGGIQPQHF
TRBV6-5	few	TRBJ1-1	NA	TGTGCCAGCAGTTACTCGCCCCCAGGATTGACTGAAGCTTTCTTT	CASSYSPPGLTEAFF
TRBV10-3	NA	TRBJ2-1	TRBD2	TGTGCCATCAGTGGCGGGCGCGGGGGATACAATGAGCAGTTCTTC	CAISGGRGGYNEQFF
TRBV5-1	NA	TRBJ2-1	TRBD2	TGCGCCAGCAGCTTGGGGGGCCTAGCGGGGGGCGGGAATGAGCAGTTCTTC	CASSLGGLAGGGNEQFF
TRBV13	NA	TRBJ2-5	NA	TGTGCCAGCAGCCCCCACAGGTACCAAGAGACCCAGTACTTC	CASSPHRYQETQYF
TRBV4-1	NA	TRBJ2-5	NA	TGCGCCAGCAGCCAAGATACGGTATTTTTGAAGACCCAGTACTTC	CASSQDTVFLKTQYF
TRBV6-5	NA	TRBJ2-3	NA	TGTGCCAGCAGCGCAAAACACAGAATCACAGATACGCAGTATTTT	CASSAKHRITDTQYF
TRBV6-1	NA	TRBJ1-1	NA	TGTGCCAGCAGTGAAGCGCTGGAGATGAACACTGAAGCTTTCTTT	CASSEALEMNTEAFF
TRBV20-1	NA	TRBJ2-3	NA	TGCAGTGTTCGCGGTCGAGCCACGCAGTATTTT	CSVRGRATQYF
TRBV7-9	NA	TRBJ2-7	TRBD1	TGTGCCAGCAGCCTTCAATTATCAGGGGGTTCGCCCTACGAGCAGTACTTC	CASSLQLSGGSPYEQYF
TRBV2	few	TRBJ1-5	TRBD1	TGTGCCAGCAGTGAACAGGGGGTCGATCAGCCCCAGCATTTT	CASSEQGVDQPQHF
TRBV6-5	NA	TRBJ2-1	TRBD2	TGTGCCAGCAGTTACGGCGCCGGGACTACAGAGTTCTTC	CASSYGAGTTEFF
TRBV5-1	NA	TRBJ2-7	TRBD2	TGCGCCAGCAGCTTTGGCGGGAGGGCATACGAGCAGTACTTC	CASSFGGRAYEQYF
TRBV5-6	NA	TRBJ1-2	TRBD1	TGTGCCAGCAGCTCCAGGACAGGGCTCCGTGGCTACACCTTC	CASSSRTGLRGYTF
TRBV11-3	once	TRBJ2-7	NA	TGTGCCAGCAGCTTCTCAGGGACTCACGAGCAGTACTTC	CASSFSGTHEQYF
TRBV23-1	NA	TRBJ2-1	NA	TGCGCCAGCAGTATTTTCGGGGACTCCTACAATGAGCAGTTCTTC	CASSIFGDSYNEQFF
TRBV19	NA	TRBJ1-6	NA	TGTGCCAGTAGTATAAATTACCGGCAGGGTACAGGTTTGAATTCACCCCTCCACTTT	CASSINYRQGTGLNSPLHF
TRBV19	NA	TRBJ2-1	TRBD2	TGTGCCAGTAGTCCCGGGGGGGCCTACAATGAGCAGTTCTTC	CASSPGGAYNEQFF
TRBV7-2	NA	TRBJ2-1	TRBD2	TGTGCCAGCAGCCCGACTAGCCACGAGCAGTTCTTC	CASSPTSHEQFF
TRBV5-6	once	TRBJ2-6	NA	TGTGCCAGCAGCCTGGAAGGGGCCTATCCCTCTGGGGCCAACGTCCTGACTTTC	CASSLEGAYPSGANVLTF
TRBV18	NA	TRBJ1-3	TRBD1	TGTGCCAGCTGTATTGGACAGGCTGGAAACACCATATATTTT	CASCIGQAGNTIYF
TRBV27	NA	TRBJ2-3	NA	TGTGCCAGCAGTTTCGGCGGAGATACGCAGTATTTT	CASSFGGDTQYF
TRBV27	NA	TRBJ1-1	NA	TGTGCCAGCAGTTCGGACATTGGGGGGGCTTCGAACACTGAAGCTTTCTTT	CASSSDIGGASNTEAFF